The 26 T cell receptor beta chains given below trace back to one sample, sequenced in a study of response to subunit inactivated influenza vaccine. TCRdb re-called the RT-PCR reads through MiXCR, storing one row per CDR3 protein. Of hundreds of thousands of distinct CDR3 sequences in the sample, about 10% were seen once. This sample was shared with a second study, whose subject was T cells expressing NK-cell markers. That paper notes: Making the TCR beta cDNA relied on 5'RACE template switching with UMIs.

The material sequenced was PBMCs from blood, taken on the day of vaccination. Receptors were obtained from a man between 50 and 59 years old who received an inactivated influenza vaccine.

This clonotype was recorded at least ten times. Relative to the germline gene, one junction end is altered; a read error may explain this. The rearrangement joins TRBV5-1 to TRBJ2-3; TRBD2 is a possible D gene (5 bases). CDR3 size: 14 residues. The germline CDR1 and CDR2 sequences are SGHRS and YFSETQ. CDR3 sequence reads: CASSLASGTDTQYF. CDR3 in DNA: TGTGCCAGCAGCTTAGCGTCCGGCACAGATACGCAGTATTTT.

The rearrangement uses TRBV5-3 and TRBJ2-4; D is uncertain. TRBV5-3 is an open reading frame whose function is uncertain. There are 17 residues in the CDR3. The ends were cut back, 3 bases at V and 0 bases at J, with 16 bases in the middle. The CDR3 loop reads CARSSPAWAIAKNIQYF. The CDR3 bases are TGTGCCAGAAGCTCCCCGGCATGGGCGATAGCCAAAAACATTCAGTACTTC.

This clonotype was seen a handful of times. The gene calls are TRBV5-6 and TRBJ1-4; 7 bases fit TRBD1. The ends lost 4 bases at V and 8 bases at J; junction bases unmatched: 8. The CDR3 has 14 residues. In germline, CDR1 is SGHDT, CDR2 YYEEEE. CDR3 bases: TGTGCCAGCAGCGATGACAGGGTGAGGGAAAAACTGTTTTTT. It yields the protein CASSDDRVREKLFF.

This clonotype has only a few counts. The rearrangement joins TRBV7-2 to TRBJ2-7; tentative D call: TRBD2 (6 bases). Germline CDR1 is SGHTA and CDR2 is FQGNSA. The germline V and J ends were trimmed by 1 base and 2 bases, with 15 bases remaining between them. CDR3 length: 16 amino acids. The CDR3 bases are TGTGCCAGCAGCTTAGGAGATCTAGGCGGGGCCTACGAGCAGTACTTC. It yields the protein CASSLGDLGGAYEQYF. Variable domain in full (rest from reference TRBV7-2 and TRBJ2-7): GAGVSQSPSNKVTEKGKDVELRCDPISGHTALYWYRQSLGQGLEFLIYFQGNSAPDKSGLPSDRFSAERTGGSVSTLTIQRTQQEDSAVYLCASSLGDLGGAYEQYFGPGTRLTVT.

There are many counts of this clonotype. CDR3: CATSDRRLRGLQETQYF. CDR3 DNA: TGTGCCACCAGTGACAGACGGCTGAGGGGGCTCCAAGAGACCCAGTACTTC. The chain carries TRBV24-1 and TRBJ2-5; 7 bases are shared with TRBD1. V lost 4 bases, J lost 1 base, and 11 bases stayed unmatched. Germline V gene sequence: CDR1 KGHDR, CDR2 SFDVKD. The CDR3 contains 17 residues.

This rearrangement joins TRBV6-2 or TRBV6-3 to TRBJ1-1, with a possible D match to TRBD1 (5 bases). Germline CDR1 MNHEY, CDR2 SVGEGT. V lost 7 bases and J 4 bases, leaving 22 bases between the germline ends. The CDR3 spans 16 residues. The CDR3 loop reads CASTRPRTGTRTEAFF. Written as DNA, the CDR3 is TGTGCCAGCACCCGACCCCGAACCGGGACCCGCACTGAAGCTTTCTTT.

This clonotype was seen a few times. The chain uses TRBV20-1 and TRBJ2-7, with TRBD2 matching over 8 bases. CDR3 length: 13 amino acids. J lost 2 bases, V lost 3 bases, and 3 bases had no gene match. The germline V gene has CDR1 DFQATT and CDR2 SNEGSKA (reference sequence). The chain's CDR3 is CSASSGSAYEQYF. The CDR3 DNA reads TGCAGTGCTAGCAGCGGGAGTGCCTACGAGCAGTACTTC.

This clonotype was detected a few times. The CDR3 nucleotides are TGTGCCAGCAGCCCCCGGGACCCCTACGAGCAGTACTTC. The encoded protein is CASSPRDPYEQYF. The chain recombines TRBV5-5 with TRBJ2-7; either TRBD1 or TRBD2 may supply D (5 bases each). Germline V CDR1 and CDR2: SGHKS, YYEKEE (reference sequence). V was cut by 4 bases and J by 2 bases, with 10 bases left in between. This CDR3 contains 13 residues.

This clonotype was observed a few times. J is TRBJ2-7 and V is TRBV7-9; perhaps D is TRBD1 or TRBD2 (5 bases each). Per the germline V gene, CDR1 is SEHNR and CDR2 is FQNEAQ (reference sequence). V was trimmed by 1 base and J by 2 bases, leaving 15 bases between them. This CDR3 is 16 amino acids long. CDR3 nucleotide sequence: TGTGCCAGCAGCTTAGAAAGAGGGGCTAACCCCTACGAGCAGTACTTC. Translating gives CASSLERGANPYEQYF.

This clonotype was counted only a few times. The CDR3 sequence: CASSSFPNTGELFF. In DNA, the CDR3 is TGCGCCAGCAGCTCTTTCCCGAACACCGGGGAGCTGTTTTTT. The V gene is TRBV5-1, the J gene TRBJ2-2; D remains ambiguous. This CDR3 is built from 14 residues. Trimming removed 3 bases from V and 0 bases from J, with 6 bases in between. Germline V gene lookup returns CDR1 SGHRS and CDR2 YFSETQ.

This clonotype was counted ten times or more. J is TRBJ2-1 and V is TRBV5-1; maybe TRBD1 (6 bases). Germline V gene lookup returns CDR1 SGHRS and CDR2 YFSETQ. The CDR3 is 15 residues long. Trimming left V 0 bases short and J 7 bases short, with 14 bases between. Here the CDR3 reads CASSLDGPDRNEQFF. The CDR3, as DNA: TGCGCCAGCAGCTTGGACGGCCCAGACAGGAATGAGCAGTTCTTC.

This chain uses TRBV7-7 with TRBJ2-5; 10 bases map to TRBD2. The CDR3 runs to 16 residues. CDR1 and CDR2 from the germline V gene are SSHAT and FNYEAQ (reference sequence). V was clipped by 1 base and J by 5 bases; unmatched bases: 7. The CDR3 region has the DNA TGTGCCAGCAGCTTAGATCCTAGCGGGAGTAGCGAGACCCAGTACTTC. This codes for CASSLDPSGSSETQYF.

This clonotype was seen a few times. The chain carries TRBV12-3 or TRBV12-4 and TRBJ2-3, with 15 bases matching TRBD2. This CDR3 has 16 residues. The ends lost 8 bases at V and 3 bases at J; junction bases unmatched: 6. Here the CDR3 DNA reads TGTGCCAGCGTGGGGACTAGCGGGAGGCGGACAGATACGCAGTATTTT. Translation: CASVGTSGRRTDTQYF.

This clonotype was detected only a few times. This chain connects TRBV18 to TRBJ2-1, with D possibly called TRBD1 or TRBD2 (5 bases each). Germline CDR1 and CDR2: KGHSH and LQKENI. The CDR3 is 12 amino acids. Trimming left V 0 bases short and J 10 bases short, with 7 bases between. The CDR3 region has the DNA TGTGCCAGCTCACCACCGGGACGGGAGCAGTTCTTC. This translates into CASSPPGREQFF.

This clonotype was counted a few times. The chain combines TRBV7-9 with TRBJ2-3; no clear D. Per the germline V gene, CDR1 is SEHNR and CDR2 is FQNEAQ (reference sequence). V gave up 3 bases and J gave up 4 bases, with 11 bases separating them. This CDR3 has 14 residues. CDR3 DNA: TGTGCCAGCAGCTTTTATGAGCAGGCAGATACGCAGTATTTT. Translated: CASSFYEQADTQYF.

The rearrangement joins TRBV10-3 to TRBJ2-1, with 7 nucleotides matching TRBD1. From germline, CDR1 is ENHRY and CDR2 SYGVKD. This CDR3 contains 16 residues. Trimming cost V 2 bases and J 3 bases; bases outside gene matches: 7. CDR3 sequence reads: CAISEPTQGHYNEQFF. CDR3 DNA sequence: TGTGCCATCAGTGAGCCGACACAGGGGCACTACAATGAGCAGTTCTTC.

The J gene is TRBJ2-5, the V gene TRBV20-1; D is ambiguous. Germline CDR1 reads DFQATT; CDR2 reads SNEGSKA (reference sequence). The CDR3 spans 13 residues. Trimming cost V 1 base and J 5 bases, with 11 bases left between them. The CDR3 spells CSARVVGRETQYF. The CDR3 bases are TGCAGTGCTAGAGTGGTCGGGCGGGAGACCCAGTACTTC.

This clonotype was seen more than once but under ten times. The chain combines TRBV24-1 with TRBJ2-3; D gene ambiguous. CDR3 length: 13 residues. CDR1 is KGHDR and CDR2 is SFDVKD in the germline V gene. Trimming took 5 bases from V and 0 from J, leaving 5 bases between them. Here the CDR3 DNA reads TGTGCCACCAGTGCTATGAGCACAGATACGCAGTATTTT. Translating gives CATSAMSTDTQYF.

The V and J genes are TRBV12-3 or TRBV12-4 and TRBJ2-3; 13 bases agree with TRBD2. The CDR3 runs 18 residues. J was trimmed by 2 bases and V by 4 bases; bases with no gene match: 9. CDR3 DNA: TGTGCCAGCAGTTCGGCAGGGACTAGCGGGAAAATCACAGATACGCAGTATTTT. Amino acids: CASSSAGTSGKITDTQYF.

Only a few counts were recorded for this clonotype. This sequence joins TRBV21-1 and TRBJ1-5. TRBV21-1 is a recognized pseudogene. The CDR3 sequence is 14 residues long. The CDR3 nucleotides are TGTGCCAGCGTGGTTGACGGATCCAATCAGCCCCAGCATTTT. Translated, it gives CASVVDGSNQPQHF.

The chain recombines TRBV10-3 with TRBJ1-5, with 8 bases matching TRBD1. The V gene end was trimmed by 3 bases and the J gene end by 3 bases; junction bases not matched to a gene: 7. The CDR3 contains 16 residues. Germline V gene sequence: CDR1 ENHRY, CDR2 SYGVKD. Written as DNA, the CDR3 is TGTGCCATCAGTGAAACCAACAGGGGGATCAATCAGCCCCAGCATTTT. Protein product: CAISETNRGINQPQHF.

The genes are TRBV7-9 and TRBJ1-1; 8 bases are a match to TRBD1. The CDR3 is 14 amino acids. Germline V gene sequence: CDR1 SEHNR, CDR2 FQNEAQ (reference sequence). J was trimmed by 7 bases and V by 4 bases; bases with no gene match: 8. The CDR3 loop reads CASSYRDRLLEAFF. The CDR3 nucleotides read TGTGCCAGCAGCTACCGGGACAGGCTACTTGAAGCTTTCTTT.

Here the CDR3 reads CASSLGGSRSYNEQFF. The CDR3 DNA is TGTGCCAGCAGCTTAGGGGGGTCCCGCTCCTACAATGAGCAGTTCTTC. The chain combines TRBV7-2 with TRBJ2-1; D may match TRBD1 or TRBD2 (5 bases each). CDR1 SGHTA and CDR2 FQGNSA come from the germline V gene. The CDR3 covers 16 residues. Trimming took off 1 base at V and 0 bases at J, with 10 bases between the two ends.

The chain is built from TRBV12-3 or TRBV12-4 and TRBJ1-1, with D possibly being TRBD1 (5 bases). This CDR3 comprises 16 residues. Trimming took 1 base from V and 4 from J, leaving 16 bases between them. CDR3 in DNA: TGTGCCAGCAGTTTAGGGGGCCCAGTCGTGGCCACTGAAGCTTTCTTT. Translation: CASSLGGPVVATEAFF.

V is TRBV28 and J is TRBJ2-7; TRBD1 is a possible D gene (6 bases). Germline loops: CDR1 MDHEN, CDR2 SYDVKM. The CDR3 is 16 amino acids. V was shortened by 2 bases and J by 6 bases, with 20 bases between the two germline ends. The CDR3 protein is CASSLRPTGKRGEQYF. CDR3 nucleotides: TGTGCCAGCAGTTTACGGCCAACAGGGAAGAGGGGCGAGCAGTACTTC.

This clonotype was seen many times. The J gene is TRBJ2-1, the V gene TRBV24-1; no reliable D call. V lost 5 bases to trimming and J lost 7 bases, with 8 bases between them. The CDR3 is 12 residues long. Germline CDR1 KGHDR, CDR2 SFDVKD. CDR3 DNA sequence: TGTGCCACCAGTGCCAGTTGGAATGAGCAGTTCTTC. Residues: CATSASWNEQFF.